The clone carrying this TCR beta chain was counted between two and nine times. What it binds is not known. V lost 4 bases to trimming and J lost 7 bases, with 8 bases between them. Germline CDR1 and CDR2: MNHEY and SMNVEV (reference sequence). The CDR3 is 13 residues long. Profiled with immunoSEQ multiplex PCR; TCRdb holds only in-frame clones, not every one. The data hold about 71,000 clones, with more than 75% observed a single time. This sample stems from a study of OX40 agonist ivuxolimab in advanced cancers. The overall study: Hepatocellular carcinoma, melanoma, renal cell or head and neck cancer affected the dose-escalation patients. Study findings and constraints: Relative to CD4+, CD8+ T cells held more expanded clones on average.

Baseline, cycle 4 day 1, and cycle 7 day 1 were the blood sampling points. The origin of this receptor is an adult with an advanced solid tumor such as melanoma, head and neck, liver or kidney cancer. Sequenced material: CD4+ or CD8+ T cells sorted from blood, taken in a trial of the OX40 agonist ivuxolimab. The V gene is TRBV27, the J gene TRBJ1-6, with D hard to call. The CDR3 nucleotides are TGTGCCAGCAGTTCCAAGGTCAATTCACCCCTCCACTTT. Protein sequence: CASSSKVNSPLHF.